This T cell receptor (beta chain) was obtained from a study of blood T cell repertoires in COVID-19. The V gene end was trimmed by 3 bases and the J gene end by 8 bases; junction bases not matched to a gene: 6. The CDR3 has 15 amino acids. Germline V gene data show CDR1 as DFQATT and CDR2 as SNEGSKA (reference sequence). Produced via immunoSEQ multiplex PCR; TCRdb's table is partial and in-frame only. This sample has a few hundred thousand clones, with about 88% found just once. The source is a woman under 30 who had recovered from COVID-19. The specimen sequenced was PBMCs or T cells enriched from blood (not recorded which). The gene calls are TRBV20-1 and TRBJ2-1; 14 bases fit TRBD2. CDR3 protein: CSASSGTSGGDEQFF. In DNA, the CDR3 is TGCAGTGCTAGTTCCGGGACTAGCGGGGGCGATGAGCAGTTCTTC.